Here is one TCR beta chain with its context. The data were obtained in a study of blood T cell repertoires in COVID-19. Study at large: Acute-phase and convalescent COVID-19 samples originated in the United States, Italy and Spain.

The data were produced by immunoSEQ multiplex PCR, yet TCRdb's version contains in-frame clones alone and is incomplete. The repertoire includes about 110,000 clones, around three quarters of them detected once, and about 4.7% sits in the top ten. Germline trimming cut 3 bases from V and 8 bases from J; bases unmatched to any gene: 6. This CDR3 comprises 14 residues. Germline-derived CDR1 and CDR2 are LGHNA and YNFKEQ. J is TRBJ1-4 and V is TRBV4-2, with 7 bases fitting TRBD1. The sequence derives from a human donor in a cohort sampled during active or convalescent COVID-19. The sample comprised peripheral blood. CDR3 loop: CASSQQGGQEKLFF. The CDR3 nucleotides read TGTGCCAGCAGCCAGCAGGGGGGCCAGGAAAAACTGTTTTTT.